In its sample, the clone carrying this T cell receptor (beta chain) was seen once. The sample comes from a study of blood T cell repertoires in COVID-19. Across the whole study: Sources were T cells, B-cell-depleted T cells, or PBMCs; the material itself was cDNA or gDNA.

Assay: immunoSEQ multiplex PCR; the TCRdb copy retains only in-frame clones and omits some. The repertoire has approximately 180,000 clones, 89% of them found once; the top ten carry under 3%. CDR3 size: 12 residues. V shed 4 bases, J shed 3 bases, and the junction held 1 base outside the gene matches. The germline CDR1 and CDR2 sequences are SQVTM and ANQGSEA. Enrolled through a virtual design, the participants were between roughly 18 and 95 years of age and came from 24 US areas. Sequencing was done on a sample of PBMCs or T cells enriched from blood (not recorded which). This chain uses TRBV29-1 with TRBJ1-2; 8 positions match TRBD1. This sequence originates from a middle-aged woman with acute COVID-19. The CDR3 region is CSVGTGYYGYTF. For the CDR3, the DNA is TGCAGCGTTGGGACAGGGTACTATGGCTACACCTTC.